The sequence of this T cell receptor (beta chain) was determined in a study of T cell repertoires in cytomegalovirus infection. As regards this clonotype: The antigen remains undetermined.

TCRdb ran MiXCR on the reads and lists one entry per CDR3 protein. The repertoire holds 100,000 to 150,000 distinct CDR3 sequences, with 20% to 30% as singletons. CDR3 length: 14 amino acids. J was trimmed by 5 bases and V by 8 bases; bases with no gene match: 9. The receptor was isolated from a human donor in good health (CMV status not recorded). Some clones in this sample may be carry-over from other donors' samples. The rearrangement uses TRBV12-3 or TRBV12-4 and TRBJ2-7, with 10 nucleotides matching TRBD1. Sequencing was performed on PBMCs, sequenced either directly or after in vitro stimulation (not recorded which). CDR3 sequence reads: CASGAGQGIDEQYF. CDR3 coding DNA: TGTGCCAGCGGAGCGGGACAGGGGATCGACGAGCAGTACTTC.